This is a list of T cell receptor beta chains from one sample in a study of T-cell reconstitution after alpha-beta-depleted transplantation in children. Each CDR3 protein gets one entry after TCRdb re-called the PCR reads with MiXCR. Of 780,000 or so distinct CDR3 sequences listed, roughly 15% are singletons. This material consisted of PBMCs, mostly from graft donor cells, taken 360 days after TCRalphabeta/CD19-depleted stem cell transplant. These receptors all stem from a male patient between 5 and 17 years old who had a stem cell transplant for acute lymphoblastic leukemia, so the T cells may come from the graft donor. Each CDR3 is given with its conserved first and last residue. D genes are given only for firm matches. The listing skips clone size in some rows; elsewhere it reads once, few, many or a size class.

clone_size: NA
cdr3_length: 15
v_call: TRBV5-1
d_call: NA
j_call: TRBJ2-7
cdr3_nt: TGCGCCAGCAACCCATCTTCAGGGGTCATCAACGAGCAGTACTTC
cdr3_aa: CASNPSSGVINEQYF

clone_size: NA
cdr3_length: 14
v_call: TRBV5-4
d_call: TRBD1
j_call: TRBJ2-7
cdr3_nt: TGTGCCAGCAGACGGACAGGTGGCGATTACGAGCAGTACTTC
cdr3_aa: CASRRTGGDYEQYF

clone_size: NA
cdr3_length: 19
v_call: TRBV7-3
d_call: TRBD2
j_call: TRBJ2-3
cdr3_nt: TGTGCCAGCAGCTTACCGCGGACTAGCGGGAGAGGGTTAACAGATACGCAGTATTTT
cdr3_aa: CASSLPRTSGRGLTDTQYF

clone_size: NA
cdr3_length: 18
v_call: TRBV25-1
d_call: TRBD2
j_call: TRBJ2-7
cdr3_nt: TGTGCCAGCAGTGAATTCGCAGGGCCCGGGACTAATTCCTACGAGCAGTACTTC
cdr3_aa: CASSEFAGPGTNSYEQYF

clone_size: NA
cdr3_length: 16
v_call: TRBV6-5
d_call: TRBD1
j_call: TRBJ1-2
cdr3_nt: TGTGCCAGCAGTTGGGGACAGGGGAAGACCTATCATGGCTACACCTTC
cdr3_aa: CASSWGQGKTYHGYTF

clone_size: NA
cdr3_length: 18
v_call: TRBV4-2
d_call: NA
j_call: TRBJ1-2
cdr3_nt: TGTGCCAGCAGCACCCGCGGGATCACAGGAGCAGACTTCTATGGCTACACCTTC
cdr3_aa: CASSTRGITGADFYGYTF

clone_size: NA
cdr3_length: 16
v_call: TRBV7-9
d_call: NA
j_call: TRBJ2-1
cdr3_nt: TGTGCCAGCAGCTTAGCAATGGGGACGGGTAACAATGAGCAGTTCTTC
cdr3_aa: CASSLAMGTGNNEQFF

clone_size: NA
cdr3_length: 14
v_call: TRBV7-9
d_call: NA
j_call: TRBJ2-5
cdr3_nt: TGTGCCAGCAGCTTCCAGGGCCCGCAAGAGACCCAGTACTTC
cdr3_aa: CASSFQGPQETQYF

clone_size: few
cdr3_length: 14
v_call: TRBV27
d_call: NA
j_call: TRBJ2-1
cdr3_nt: TGTGCCAGCAGCCGCCCATCCCTCCTAATCGAGCAGTTCTTC
cdr3_aa: CASSRPSLLIEQFF

clone_size: NA
cdr3_length: 18
v_call: TRBV5-1
d_call: NA
j_call: TRBJ2-1
cdr3_nt: TGCGCCAGCAGCTTGGATAACGGCGGGTGGGCCTCCTACAATGAGCAGTTCTTC
cdr3_aa: CASSLDNGGWASYNEQFF

clone_size: few
cdr3_length: 12
v_call: TRBV29-1
d_call: TRBD2
j_call: TRBJ2-7
cdr3_nt: TGCAGCGTTAGTAGCGGGAACTACGAGCAGTACTTC
cdr3_aa: CSVSSGNYEQYF

clone_size: NA
cdr3_length: 16
v_call: TRBV7-2
d_call: NA
j_call: TRBJ1-3
cdr3_nt: TGTGCCAGCAGGCCCACCCACAGCGTTCTAGCGAACACCATATATTTT
cdr3_aa: CASRPTHSVLANTIYF

clone_size: NA
cdr3_length: 16
v_call: TRBV4-1
d_call: NA
j_call: TRBJ2-7
cdr3_nt: TGCGCCAGCAGCCAGGAAAACAGGGCCAGCTCCTACGAGCAGTACTTC
cdr3_aa: CASSQENRASSYEQYF

clone_size: few
cdr3_length: 17
v_call: TRBV2
d_call: TRBD1
j_call: TRBJ1-6
cdr3_nt: TGTGCCAGCAGGGGGACAGGGGTGATCTCCTATAATTCACCCCTCCACTTT
cdr3_aa: CASRGTGVISYNSPLHF

clone_size: NA
cdr3_length: 17
v_call: TRBV7-8
d_call: TRBD1
j_call: TRBJ2-4
cdr3_nt: TGTGCCAGCAGCTCAGTAGCAATGGGACAGATAAAAAACATTCAGTACTTC
cdr3_aa: CASSSVAMGQIKNIQYF

clone_size: NA
cdr3_length: 14
v_call: TRBV20-1
d_call: TRBD2
j_call: TRBJ2-7
cdr3_nt: TGCAGTGCTAGTCGACTAGCGGGAGGGGACGAGCAGTACTTC
cdr3_aa: CSASRLAGGDEQYF

clone_size: many
cdr3_length: 14
v_call: TRBV25-1
d_call: TRBD2
j_call: TRBJ2-3
cdr3_nt: TGTGCCAGCAGTGAATGGGGGGGAACAGATACGCAGTATTTT
cdr3_aa: CASSEWGGTDTQYF

clone_size: NA
cdr3_length: 16
v_call: TRBV5-6
d_call: NA
j_call: TRBJ1-2
cdr3_nt: TGTGCCAGCAGCTTGTGGGGGGCGCTTCTGTCTGATGGCTACACCTTC
cdr3_aa: CASSLWGALLSDGYTF

clone_size: NA
cdr3_length: 21
v_call: TRBV7-6
d_call: TRBD2
j_call: TRBJ2-7
cdr3_nt: TGTGCCAGCAGCTCCATAAGCCCGCGGCGGGAGTACCTGGGGATGATCTACGAGCAGTACTTC
cdr3_aa: CASSSISPRREYLGMIYEQYF

clone_size: many
cdr3_length: 15
v_call: TRBV2
d_call: TRBD2
j_call: TRBJ2-7
cdr3_nt: TGTGCCAGCAGTGTCGGACTAGCGCGCACCTACGAGCAGTACTTC
cdr3_aa: CASSVGLARTYEQYF

clone_size: NA
cdr3_length: 18
v_call: TRBV15
d_call: TRBD2
j_call: TRBJ2-1
cdr3_nt: TGTGCCACCAGCAGAGATTATTCGCCGGGAGGGCCTTGGGATGAGCAGTTCTTC
cdr3_aa: CATSRDYSPGGPWDEQFF

clone_size: NA
cdr3_length: 13
v_call: TRBV7-8
d_call: NA
j_call: TRBJ2-2
cdr3_nt: TGTGCCAGCAGCTTATTCGCATCACGAGAGCTGTTTTTT
cdr3_aa: CASSLFASRELFF

clone_size: few
cdr3_length: 15
v_call: TRBV5-1
d_call: TRBD2
j_call: TRBJ2-1
cdr3_nt: TGCGCCAGCAGCTGGAGCGGGGTCGTTATCTATGAGCAGTTCTTC
cdr3_aa: CASSWSGVVIYEQFF

clone_size: few
cdr3_length: 17
v_call: TRBV12-3/TRBV12-4
d_call: TRBD2
j_call: TRBJ2-5
cdr3_nt: TGTGCCAGCAGTTTCGTCGCATCCCTAGCGGTTGGAGAGACCCAGTACTTC
cdr3_aa: CASSFVASLAVGETQYF

clone_size: few
cdr3_length: 14
v_call: TRBV20-1
d_call: TRBD2
j_call: TRBJ2-3
cdr3_nt: TGCAGTGCAAAATTAGCGGGAGGGGGGGATACGCAGTATTTT
cdr3_aa: CSAKLAGGGDTQYF

clone_size: NA
cdr3_length: 16
v_call: TRBV6-5
d_call: NA
j_call: TRBJ2-6
cdr3_nt: TGTGCCAGCAGTTACTCCGGGGGGCTTGGGGCCAACGTCCTGACTTTC
cdr3_aa: CASSYSGGLGANVLTF

clone_size: NA
cdr3_length: 15
v_call: TRBV6-5
d_call: TRBD2
j_call: TRBJ2-3
cdr3_nt: TGTGCCAGCAGTTACCAGCGGGAGGTGGGAGATACGCAGTATTTT
cdr3_aa: CASSYQREVGDTQYF

clone_size: many
cdr3_length: 15
v_call: TRBV7-9
d_call: NA
j_call: TRBJ2-1
cdr3_nt: TGTGCCAGCAGCTTATTAATCAGCTCCTACAATGAGCAGTTCTTC
cdr3_aa: CASSLLISSYNEQFF

clone_size: many
cdr3_length: 14
v_call: TRBV29-1
d_call: TRBD1
j_call: TRBJ2-3
cdr3_nt: TGCAGCGTTGGACAGGGGGGATTAATAGATACGCAGTATTTT
cdr3_aa: CSVGQGGLIDTQYF

clone_size: many
cdr3_length: 15
v_call: TRBV3-1
d_call: NA
j_call: TRBJ2-4
cdr3_nt: TGTGCCAGCAGCCAGGAACCCACTAGCAGGGACATTCAGTACTTC
cdr3_aa: CASSQEPTSRDIQYF

clone_size: NA
cdr3_length: 16
v_call: TRBV1
d_call: NA
j_call: TRBJ2-1
cdr3_nt: TGCACCAGCAGCCAAGATAGGCTAGCGGGTTACAATGAGCAGTTCTTC
cdr3_aa: CTSSQDRLAGYNEQFF

clone_size: NA
cdr3_length: 14
v_call: TRBV5-1
d_call: NA
j_call: TRBJ2-5
cdr3_nt: TGCGCCAGCCAGGGGATCAACTTTCAAGAGACCCAGTACTTC
cdr3_aa: CASQGINFQETQYF

clone_size: NA
cdr3_length: 13
v_call: TRBV3-1
d_call: NA
j_call: TRBJ2-1
cdr3_nt: TGTGCCAGCAGCCGTCGGGCTATCTATGAGCAGTTCTTC
cdr3_aa: CASSRRAIYEQFF

clone_size: NA
cdr3_length: 14
v_call: TRBV12-3/TRBV12-4
d_call: NA
j_call: TRBJ1-6
cdr3_nt: TGTGCCAGCAGCCGTTCACAGGGAAATTCACCCCTCCACTTT
cdr3_aa: CASSRSQGNSPLHF

clone_size: NA
cdr3_length: 17
v_call: TRBV4-1
d_call: TRBD2
j_call: TRBJ2-1
cdr3_nt: TGCGCCAGCAGCCAACGGACTAGACGGCGGGTAACCAATGAGCAGTTCTTC
cdr3_aa: CASSQRTRRRVTNEQFF

clone_size: NA
cdr3_length: 9
v_call: TRBV5-1
d_call: NA
j_call: TRBJ2-7
cdr3_nt: TGCGCCAGCAGCGGCGAGCAGTACTTC
cdr3_aa: CASSGEQYF

clone_size: few
cdr3_length: 15
v_call: TRBV6-5
d_call: TRBD2
j_call: TRBJ2-1
cdr3_nt: TGTGCCAGCAGTTACCTACTAGCGTCCTACAATGAGCAGTTCTTC
cdr3_aa: CASSYLLASYNEQFF

clone_size: many
cdr3_length: 15
v_call: TRBV6-5
d_call: NA
j_call: TRBJ2-2
cdr3_nt: TGTGCCAGCAGTTACGATGGGATGAACACCGGGGAGCTGTTTTTT
cdr3_aa: CASSYDGMNTGELFF

clone_size: many
cdr3_length: 15
v_call: TRBV12-3/TRBV12-4
d_call: TRBD1
j_call: TRBJ2-3
cdr3_nt: TGTGCCAGCAGTTTTTCGGGACAGGGCACAGATACGCAGTATTTT
cdr3_aa: CASSFSGQGTDTQYF

clone_size: NA
cdr3_length: 14
v_call: TRBV18
d_call: NA
j_call: TRBJ2-2
cdr3_nt: TGTGCCAGCTCACCTTCCAAGAACACCGGGGAGCTGTTTTTT
cdr3_aa: CASSPSKNTGELFF

clone_size: many
cdr3_length: 16
v_call: TRBV6-5
d_call: TRBD2
j_call: TRBJ2-1
cdr3_nt: TGTGCCAGCAGTTACTCGAAAATCCTAGCGGACAATGAGCAGTTCTTC
cdr3_aa: CASSYSKILADNEQFF

clone_size: NA
cdr3_length: 13
v_call: TRBV14
d_call: NA
j_call: TRBJ2-7
cdr3_nt: TGTGCCAGCAGCCTCAGGAGTTGGCGTGGGCAGTACTTC
cdr3_aa: CASSLRSWRGQYF

clone_size: NA
cdr3_length: 14
v_call: TRBV5-1
d_call: NA
j_call: TRBJ2-7
cdr3_nt: TGCGCCAGCAGCTTGGCCGAGACAGCCTACGAGCAGTACTTC
cdr3_aa: CASSLAETAYEQYF

clone_size: NA
cdr3_length: 15
v_call: TRBV5-1
d_call: TRBD1
j_call: TRBJ1-2
cdr3_nt: TGCGCCAGCAGCGGCCACAGGGGTCTGGGCTATGGCTACACCTTC
cdr3_aa: CASSGHRGLGYGYTF

clone_size: many
cdr3_length: 16
v_call: TRBV15
d_call: TRBD1
j_call: TRBJ2-7
cdr3_nt: TGTGCCACCAGCAGAGAAGGGGGGACAGGGCTCTACGAGCAGTACTTC
cdr3_aa: CATSREGGTGLYEQYF

clone_size: many
cdr3_length: 14
v_call: TRBV7-9
d_call: TRBD1
j_call: TRBJ2-7
cdr3_nt: TGTGCCAGCAGTTCCAGGGACAGGGGCTACGAGCAGTACTTC
cdr3_aa: CASSSRDRGYEQYF

clone_size: many
cdr3_length: 21
v_call: TRBV9
d_call: TRBD2
j_call: TRBJ2-2
cdr3_nt: TGTGCCAGCAGCACTCCAACTGGGGCTAGCGGGAGTACAAGAAACACCGGGGAGCTGTTTTTT
cdr3_aa: CASSTPTGASGSTRNTGELFF

clone_size: NA
cdr3_length: 14
v_call: TRBV27
d_call: TRBD2
j_call: TRBJ2-3
cdr3_nt: TGTGCCAGCAGTTCGGGACTAGGATTGGATACGCAGTATTTT
cdr3_aa: CASSSGLGLDTQYF

clone_size: few
cdr3_length: 16
v_call: TRBV20-1
d_call: NA
j_call: TRBJ2-2
cdr3_nt: TGCAGTGCCCCCGAGACCAGGACACGCAACACCGGGGAGCTGTTTTTT
cdr3_aa: CSAPETRTRNTGELFF

clone_size: NA
cdr3_length: 16
v_call: TRBV6-5
d_call: TRBD2
j_call: TRBJ2-1
cdr3_nt: TGTGCCAGCGGGCCATGGCGGGCGGGAGCCGACAATGAGCAGTTCTTC
cdr3_aa: CASGPWRAGADNEQFF

clone_size: NA
cdr3_length: 15
v_call: TRBV12-3/TRBV12-4
d_call: NA
j_call: TRBJ1-2
cdr3_nt: TGTGCCAGCAGTTTACCGCAGGGAATCGGCTATGGCTACACCTTC
cdr3_aa: CASSLPQGIGYGYTF

clone_size: NA
cdr3_length: 17
v_call: TRBV25-1
d_call: NA
j_call: TRBJ2-2
cdr3_nt: TGTGCCAGCAGGGGGGGCGCCAGGGGAAGGCGCACCGGGGAGCTGTTTTTT
cdr3_aa: CASRGGARGRRTGELFF

clone_size: few
cdr3_length: 14
v_call: TRBV9
d_call: NA
j_call: TRBJ1-1
cdr3_nt: TGTGCCAGCAGCTCCCGGGCCGAGAACACTGAAGCTTTCTTT
cdr3_aa: CASSSRAENTEAFF

clone_size: many
cdr3_length: 14
v_call: TRBV20-1
d_call: TRBD2
j_call: TRBJ2-7
cdr3_nt: TGCAGTGCGCCTTTACTAGCGGGAGAGGACGAGCAGTACTTC
cdr3_aa: CSAPLLAGEDEQYF

clone_size: NA
cdr3_length: 14
v_call: TRBV12-3/TRBV12-4
d_call: TRBD2
j_call: TRBJ2-5
cdr3_nt: TGTGCCAGCAGTTTTCGGGAGGGCAAAGAGACCCAGTACTTC
cdr3_aa: CASSFREGKETQYF

clone_size: NA
cdr3_length: 15
v_call: TRBV21-1
d_call: NA
j_call: TRBJ2-1
cdr3_nt: TGTGCCAGCAGCACGGGCCACCCTAGGTACAATGAGCAGTTCTTC
cdr3_aa: CASSTGHPRYNEQFF

clone_size: NA
cdr3_length: 15
v_call: TRBV20-1
d_call: TRBD1
j_call: TRBJ2-3
cdr3_nt: TGCAGTGTTATAGGACAGGGCGGCGGCACAGATACGCAGTATTTT
cdr3_aa: CSVIGQGGGTDTQYF

clone_size: few
cdr3_length: 15
v_call: TRBV5-1
d_call: NA
j_call: TRBJ2-7
cdr3_nt: TGCGCCAGCAGCTTGAGGGGGGCCGGCTCCTACGAGCAGTACTTC
cdr3_aa: CASSLRGAGSYEQYF

clone_size: NA
cdr3_length: 17
v_call: TRBV5-1
d_call: NA
j_call: TRBJ2-5
cdr3_nt: TGCGCCAGCAGCTTGGATGTGGGAGTAATCTCGGGAGAGACCCAGTACTTC
cdr3_aa: CASSLDVGVISGETQYF

clone_size: few
cdr3_length: 15
v_call: TRBV25-1
d_call: NA
j_call: TRBJ2-3
cdr3_nt: TGTGCCAGCAGTGCACCGGGACCAGGCACAGATACGCAGTATTTT
cdr3_aa: CASSAPGPGTDTQYF